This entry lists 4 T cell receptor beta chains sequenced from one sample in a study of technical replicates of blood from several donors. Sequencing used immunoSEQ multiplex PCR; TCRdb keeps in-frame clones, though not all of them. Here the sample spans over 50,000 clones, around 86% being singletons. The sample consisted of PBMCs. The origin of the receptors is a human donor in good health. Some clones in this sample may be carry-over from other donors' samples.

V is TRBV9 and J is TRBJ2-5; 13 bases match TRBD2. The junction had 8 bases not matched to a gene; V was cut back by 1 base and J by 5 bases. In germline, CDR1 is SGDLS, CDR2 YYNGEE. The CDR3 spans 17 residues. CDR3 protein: CASSVTSGGAVGETQYF. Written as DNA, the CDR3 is TGTGCCAGCAGCGTAACTAGCGGGGGGGCGGTAGGGGAGACCCAGTACTTC.

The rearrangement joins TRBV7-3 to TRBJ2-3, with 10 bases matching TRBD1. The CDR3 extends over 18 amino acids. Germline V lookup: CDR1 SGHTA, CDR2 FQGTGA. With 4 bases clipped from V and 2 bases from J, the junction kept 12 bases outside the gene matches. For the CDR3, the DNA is TGTGCCAGCAGCTGGACAGGGGGGGAAGGGCTCGTCACAGATACGCAGTATTTT. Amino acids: CASSWTGGEGLVTDTQYF.

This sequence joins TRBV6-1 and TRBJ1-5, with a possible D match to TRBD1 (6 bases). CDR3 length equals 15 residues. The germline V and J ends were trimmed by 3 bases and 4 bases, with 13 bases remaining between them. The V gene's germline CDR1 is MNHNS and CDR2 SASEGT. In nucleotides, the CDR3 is TGTGCCAGCAGTGACAAAGGGGGTAAAAATCAGCCCCAGCATTTT. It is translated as CASSDKGGKNQPQHF.

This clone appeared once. The CDR3 reads CASSPAPSSGNTIYF. For the CDR3, the DNA is TGTGCCAGCAGCCCCGCGCCGAGCTCTGGAAACACCATATATTTT. V usage is TRBV13 and J usage is TRBJ1-3; D unresolved. Looked up from germline, CDR1 is PRHDT and CDR2 is FYEKMQ (reference sequence). With 5 bases removed from V and 0 bases from J, the gap between germline ends came to 11 bases. The length of the CDR3 is 15 residues. Full variable domain (missing parts from reference TRBV13 and TRBJ1-3): AAGVIQSPRHLIKEKRETATLKCYPIPRHDTVYWYQQGPGQDPQFLISFYEKMQSDKGSIPDRFSAQQFSDYHSELNMSSLELGDSALYFCASSPAPSSGNTIYFGEGSWLTVV.